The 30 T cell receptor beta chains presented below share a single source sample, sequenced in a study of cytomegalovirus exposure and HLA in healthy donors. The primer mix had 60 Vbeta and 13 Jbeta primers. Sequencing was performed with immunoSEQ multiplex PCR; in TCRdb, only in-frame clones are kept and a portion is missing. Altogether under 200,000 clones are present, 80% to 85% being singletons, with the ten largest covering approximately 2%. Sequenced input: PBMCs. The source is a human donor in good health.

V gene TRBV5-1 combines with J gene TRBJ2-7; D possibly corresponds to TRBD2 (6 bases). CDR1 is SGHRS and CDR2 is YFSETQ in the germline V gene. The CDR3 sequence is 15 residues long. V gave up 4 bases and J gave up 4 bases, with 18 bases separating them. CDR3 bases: TGCGCCAGCAGCCCGGGACTGATGATACGGTACGAGCAGTACTTC. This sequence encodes CASSPGLMIRYEQYF.

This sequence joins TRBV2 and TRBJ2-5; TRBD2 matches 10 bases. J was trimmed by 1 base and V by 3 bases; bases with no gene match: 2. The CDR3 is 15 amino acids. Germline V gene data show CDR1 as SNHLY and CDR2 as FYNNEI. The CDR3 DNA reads TGTGCCAGCAGTGATTCTAGCGGGGGCCAAGAGACCCAGTACTTC. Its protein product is CASSDSSGGQETQYF.

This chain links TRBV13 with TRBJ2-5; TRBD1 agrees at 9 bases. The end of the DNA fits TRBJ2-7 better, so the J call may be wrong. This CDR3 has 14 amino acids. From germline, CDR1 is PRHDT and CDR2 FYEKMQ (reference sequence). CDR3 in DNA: TGTGCCAGCAGCCAGGGACAGGGTATCTACGAGCAGTACTTC. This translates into CASSQGQGIYEQYF.

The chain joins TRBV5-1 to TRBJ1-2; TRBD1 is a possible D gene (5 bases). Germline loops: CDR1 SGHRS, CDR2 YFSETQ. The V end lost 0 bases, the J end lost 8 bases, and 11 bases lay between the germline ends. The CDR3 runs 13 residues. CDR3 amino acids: CASSLARVEGYTF. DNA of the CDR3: TGCGCCAGCAGCTTGGCCAGGGTGGAAGGCTACACCTTC.

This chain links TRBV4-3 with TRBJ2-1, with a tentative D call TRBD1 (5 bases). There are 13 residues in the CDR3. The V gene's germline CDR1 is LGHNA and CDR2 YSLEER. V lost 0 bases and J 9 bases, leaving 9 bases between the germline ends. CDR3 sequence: CASSQDQGTEQFF. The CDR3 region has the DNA TGCGCCAGCAGCCAAGATCAGGGCACTGAGCAGTTCTTC.

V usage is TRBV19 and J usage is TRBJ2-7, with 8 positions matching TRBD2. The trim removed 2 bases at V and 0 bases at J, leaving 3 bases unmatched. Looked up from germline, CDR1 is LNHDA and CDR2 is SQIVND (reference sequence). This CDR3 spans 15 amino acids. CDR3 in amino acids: CASSIPRGGSYEQYF. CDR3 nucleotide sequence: TGTGCCAGTAGTATACCCCGGGGGGGCTCCTACGAGCAGTACTTC.

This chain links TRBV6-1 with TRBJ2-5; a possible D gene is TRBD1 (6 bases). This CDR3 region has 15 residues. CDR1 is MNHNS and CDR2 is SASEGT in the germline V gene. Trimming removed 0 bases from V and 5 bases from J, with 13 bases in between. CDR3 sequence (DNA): TGTGCCAGCAGTGAAGCAGGGGGTTCGTCTGAGACCCAGTACTTC. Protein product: CASSEAGGSSETQYF.

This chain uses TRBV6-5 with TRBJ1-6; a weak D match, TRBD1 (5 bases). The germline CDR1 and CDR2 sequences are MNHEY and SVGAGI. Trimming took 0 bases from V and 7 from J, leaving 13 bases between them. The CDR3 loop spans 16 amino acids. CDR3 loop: CASSYSSRARNSPLHF. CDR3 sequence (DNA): TGTGCCAGCAGTTACTCGAGCAGGGCTCGAAATTCACCCCTCCACTTT.

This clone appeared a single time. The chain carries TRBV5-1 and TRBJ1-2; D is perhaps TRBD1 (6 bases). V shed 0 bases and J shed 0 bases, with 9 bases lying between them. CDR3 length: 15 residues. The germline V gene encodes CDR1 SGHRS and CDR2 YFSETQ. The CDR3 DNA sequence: TGCGCCAGCAGCTTGGAGGGACATCCTAACTATGGCTACACCTTC. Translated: CASSLEGHPNYGYTF. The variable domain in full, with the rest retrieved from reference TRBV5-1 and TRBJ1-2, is KAGVTQTPRYLIKTRGQQVTLSCSPISGHRSVSWYQQTPGQGLQFLFEYFSETQRNKGNFPGRFSGRQFSNSRSEMNVSTLELGDSALYLCASSLEGHPNYGYTFGSGTRLTVV.

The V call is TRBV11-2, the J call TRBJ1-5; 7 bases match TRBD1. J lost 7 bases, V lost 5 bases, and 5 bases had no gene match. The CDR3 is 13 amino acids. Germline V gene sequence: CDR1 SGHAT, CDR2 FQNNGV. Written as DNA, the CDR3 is TGTGCCAGCAGCCGAGACAGGGAACAGCCCCAGCATTTT. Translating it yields CASSRDREQPQHF.

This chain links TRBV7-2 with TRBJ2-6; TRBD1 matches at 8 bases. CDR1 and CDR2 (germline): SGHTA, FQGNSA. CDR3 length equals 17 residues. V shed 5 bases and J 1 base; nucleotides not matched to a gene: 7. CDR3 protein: CASSTGNRGSGANVLTF. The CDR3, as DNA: TGTGCCAGCAGCACGGGTAACAGGGGGTCTGGGGCCAACGTCCTGACTTTC.

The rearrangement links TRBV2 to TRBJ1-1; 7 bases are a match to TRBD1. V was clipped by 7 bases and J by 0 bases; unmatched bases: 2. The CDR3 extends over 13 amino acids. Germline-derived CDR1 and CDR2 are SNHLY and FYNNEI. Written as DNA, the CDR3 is TGTGCCAGCACCAGGGGGATGAACACTGAAGCTTTCTTT. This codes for CASTRGMNTEAFF.

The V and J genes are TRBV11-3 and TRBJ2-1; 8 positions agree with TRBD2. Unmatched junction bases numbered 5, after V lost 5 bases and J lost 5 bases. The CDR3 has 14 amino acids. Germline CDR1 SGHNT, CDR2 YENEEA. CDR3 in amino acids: CASSPGGGNNEQFF. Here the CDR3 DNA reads TGTGCCAGCAGCCCCGGGGGGGGAAACAATGAGCAGTTCTTC.

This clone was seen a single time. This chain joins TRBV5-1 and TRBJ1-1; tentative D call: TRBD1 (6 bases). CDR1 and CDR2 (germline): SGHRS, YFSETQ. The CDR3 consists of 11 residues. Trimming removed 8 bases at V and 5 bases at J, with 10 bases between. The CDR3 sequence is CASKTGTEAFF. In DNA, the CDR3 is TGCGCCAGTAAGACAGGAACTGAAGCTTTCTTT.

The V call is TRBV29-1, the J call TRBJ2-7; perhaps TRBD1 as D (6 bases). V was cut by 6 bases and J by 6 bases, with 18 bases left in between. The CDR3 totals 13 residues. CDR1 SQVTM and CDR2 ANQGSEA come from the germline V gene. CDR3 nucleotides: TGCAGCGTCGATACCGACAGGTTGGGCGAGCAGTACTTC. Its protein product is CSVDTDRLGEQYF.

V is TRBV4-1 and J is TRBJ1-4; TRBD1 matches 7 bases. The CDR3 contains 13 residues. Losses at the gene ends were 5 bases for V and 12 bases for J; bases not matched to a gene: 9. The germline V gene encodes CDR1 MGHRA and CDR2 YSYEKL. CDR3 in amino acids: CASSVPQGRELFF. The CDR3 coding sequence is TGCGCCAGCAGCGTCCCACAGGGGCGGGAACTGTTTTTT.

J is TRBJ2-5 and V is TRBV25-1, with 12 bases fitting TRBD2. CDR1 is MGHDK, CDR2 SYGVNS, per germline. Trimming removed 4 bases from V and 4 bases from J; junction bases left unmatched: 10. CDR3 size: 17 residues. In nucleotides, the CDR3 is TGTGCCAGCAGTGGAACTAGCGGGGGGCCCAGCGGAGAGACCCAGTACTTC. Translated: CASSGTSGGPSGETQYF.

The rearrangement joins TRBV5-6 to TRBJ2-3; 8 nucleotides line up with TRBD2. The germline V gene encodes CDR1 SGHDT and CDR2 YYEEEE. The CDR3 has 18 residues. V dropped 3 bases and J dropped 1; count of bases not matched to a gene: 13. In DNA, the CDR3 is TGTGCCAGCAGCTGGCCCGTCTCCGGGGGGGCAGGCACAGATACGCAGTATTTT. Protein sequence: CASSWPVSGGAGTDTQYF.

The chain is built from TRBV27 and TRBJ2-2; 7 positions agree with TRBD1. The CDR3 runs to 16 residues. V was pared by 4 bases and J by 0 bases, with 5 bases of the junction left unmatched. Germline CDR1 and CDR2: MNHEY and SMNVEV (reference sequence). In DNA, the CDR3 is TGTGCCAGCAGTTCCCGGACAGGAACGAACACCGGGGAGCTGTTTTTT. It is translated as CASSSRTGTNTGELFF.

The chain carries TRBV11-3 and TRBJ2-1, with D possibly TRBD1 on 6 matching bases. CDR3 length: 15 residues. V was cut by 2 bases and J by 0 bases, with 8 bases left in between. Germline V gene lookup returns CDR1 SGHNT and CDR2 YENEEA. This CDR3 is CASSLTGSSYNEQFF. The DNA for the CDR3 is TGTGCCAGCAGCTTAACAGGGAGCTCCTACAATGAGCAGTTCTTC. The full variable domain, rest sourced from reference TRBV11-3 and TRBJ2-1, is EAGVVQSPRYKIIEKKQPVAFWCNPISGHNTLYWYLQNLGQGPELLIRYENEEAVDDSQLPKDRFSAERLKGVDSTLKIQPAELGDSAVYLCASSLTGSSYNEQFFGPGTRLTVL.

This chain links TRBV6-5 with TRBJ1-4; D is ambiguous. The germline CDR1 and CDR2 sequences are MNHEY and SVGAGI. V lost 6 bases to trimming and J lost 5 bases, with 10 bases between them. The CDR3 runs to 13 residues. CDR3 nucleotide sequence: TGTGCCAGCAGAGGGAGTCAGAATGAAAAACTGTTTTTT. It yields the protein CASRGSQNEKLFF.

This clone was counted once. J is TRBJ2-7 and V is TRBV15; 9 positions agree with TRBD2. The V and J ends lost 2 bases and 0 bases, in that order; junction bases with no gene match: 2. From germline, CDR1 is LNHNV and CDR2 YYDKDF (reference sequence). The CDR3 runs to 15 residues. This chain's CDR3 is CATSRLAGTSYEQYF. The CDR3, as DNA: TGTGCCACCAGCAGACTAGCGGGGACCTCCTACGAGCAGTACTTC.

The CDR3 DNA sequence: TGTGCCAGCAGCGTAGAGGGGGTGGAGACCCAGTACTTC. Translated, it gives CASSVEGVETQYF. The chain employs TRBV9 and TRBJ2-5; weak D call: TRBD1 (6 bases). With 0 bases removed from V and 5 bases from J, the gap between germline ends came to 8 bases. The CDR3 is made up of 13 amino acids. Germline V CDR1 and CDR2: SGDLS, YYNGEE.

The DNA for the CDR3 is TGTGCCAGCAGCCCCGTCGGCGGCCCCTACGAGCAGTACTTC. Translation gives CASSPVGGPYEQYF. This chain connects TRBV7-2 to TRBJ2-7; D gene uncertain. The CDR3 extends over 14 amino acids. Trimming pared 5 bases from V and 2 bases from J, leaving 13 bases between. Germline CDR1 SGHTA, CDR2 FQGNSA.

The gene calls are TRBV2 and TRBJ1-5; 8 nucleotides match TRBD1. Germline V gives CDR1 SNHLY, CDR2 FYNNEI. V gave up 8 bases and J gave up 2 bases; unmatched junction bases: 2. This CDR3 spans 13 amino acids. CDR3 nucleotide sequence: TGTGCCAGCGCGGGACAGGGCAATCAGCCCCAGCATTTT. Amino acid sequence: CASAGQGNQPQHF.

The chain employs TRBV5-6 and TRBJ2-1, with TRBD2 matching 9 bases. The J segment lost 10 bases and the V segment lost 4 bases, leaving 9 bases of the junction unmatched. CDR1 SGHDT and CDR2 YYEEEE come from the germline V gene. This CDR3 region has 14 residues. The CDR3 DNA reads TGTGCCAGCAGCCAAAAACCTCTAGCGGGGGAGCAGTTCTTC. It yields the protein CASSQKPLAGEQFF.

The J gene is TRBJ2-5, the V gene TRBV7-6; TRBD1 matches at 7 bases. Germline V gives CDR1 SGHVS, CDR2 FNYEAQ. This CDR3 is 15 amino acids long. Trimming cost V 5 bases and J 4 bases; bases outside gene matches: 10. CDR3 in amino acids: CASSRGTVRGETQYF. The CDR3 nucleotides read TGTGCCAGCAGCCGAGGGACAGTCCGAGGAGAGACCCAGTACTTC.

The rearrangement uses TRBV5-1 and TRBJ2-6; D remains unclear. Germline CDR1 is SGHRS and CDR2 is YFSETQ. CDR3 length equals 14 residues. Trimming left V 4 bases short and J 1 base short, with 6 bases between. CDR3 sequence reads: CASSRFSGANVLTF. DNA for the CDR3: TGCGCCAGCAGCCGTTTTTCTGGGGCCAACGTCCTGACTTTC.

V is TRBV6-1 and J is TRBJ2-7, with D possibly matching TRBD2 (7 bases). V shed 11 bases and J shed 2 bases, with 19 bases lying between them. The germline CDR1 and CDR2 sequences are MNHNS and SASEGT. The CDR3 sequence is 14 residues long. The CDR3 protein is CAHSGGGHPYEQYF. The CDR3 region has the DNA TGTGCCCACAGCGGCGGGGGCCACCCCTACGAGCAGTACTTC.

Here the CDR3 reads CASSDDRQGSKTEAFF. CDR3 coding DNA: TGCGCCAGCAGCGACGACAGGCAAGGGTCAAAAACTGAAGCTTTCTTT. The J gene is TRBJ1-1, the V gene TRBV4-3, with D possibly being TRBD1 (6 bases). Germline values: CDR1 LGHNA, CDR2 YSLEER. V lost 5 bases to trimming and J lost 5 bases, with 21 bases between them. The CDR3 contains 16 residues.